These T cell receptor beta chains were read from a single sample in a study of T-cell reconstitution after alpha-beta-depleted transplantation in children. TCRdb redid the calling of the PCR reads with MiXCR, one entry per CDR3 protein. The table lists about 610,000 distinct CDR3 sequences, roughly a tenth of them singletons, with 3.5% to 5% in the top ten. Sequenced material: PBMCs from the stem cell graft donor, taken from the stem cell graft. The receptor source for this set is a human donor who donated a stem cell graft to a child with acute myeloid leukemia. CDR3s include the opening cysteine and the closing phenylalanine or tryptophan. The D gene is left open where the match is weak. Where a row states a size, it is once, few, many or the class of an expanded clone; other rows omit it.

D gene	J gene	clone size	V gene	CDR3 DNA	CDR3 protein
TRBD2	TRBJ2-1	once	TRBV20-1	TGCAGTGCTAGACCCGGGACTAGCGGGAGGGGCAATGAGCAGTTCTTC	CSARPGTSGRGNEQFF
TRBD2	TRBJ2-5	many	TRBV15	TGTGCCACCAGCCCGGGAGGGTCAGGGGAGACCCAGTACTTC	CATSPGGSGETQYF
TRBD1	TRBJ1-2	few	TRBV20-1	TGCAGTGCTAGACTACCCTTCTCGGACAGGGCCACCTATGGCTACACCTTC	CSARLPFSDRATYGYTF
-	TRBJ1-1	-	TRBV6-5	TGTGCCACCAGCCCCTCCTTGAACACTGAAGCTTTCTTT	CATSPSLNTEAFF
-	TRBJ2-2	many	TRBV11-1	TGTGCCAGCAGCTTCGGAGGACTAAATAGCATCACCGGGGAGCTGTTTTTT	CASSFGGLNSITGELFF
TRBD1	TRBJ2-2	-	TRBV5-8	TGTGCCAGCAGCTTCATTCAGACAGGGGCGTATGGGGAGCTGTTTTTT	CASSFIQTGAYGELFF
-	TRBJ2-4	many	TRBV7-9	TGTGCCAGCAGCCCTGGAAGGGGGGGGCGGAACATTCAGTACTTC	CASSPGRGGRNIQYF
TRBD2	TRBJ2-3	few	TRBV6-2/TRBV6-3	TGTGCCAGCAGTCTTAGACTAGCGGGGATCACAGATACGCAGTATTTT	CASSLRLAGITDTQYF
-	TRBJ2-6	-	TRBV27	TGTGCCAGCGGAGGCGGCAGGGCCAACTCTGGGGCCAACGTCCTGACTTTC	CASGGGRANSGANVLTF
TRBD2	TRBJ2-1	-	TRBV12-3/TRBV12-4	TGTGCCAGCAGTCCTCTACGGTCAGCGGGAGACAATGAGCAGTTCTTC	CASSPLRSAGDNEQFF